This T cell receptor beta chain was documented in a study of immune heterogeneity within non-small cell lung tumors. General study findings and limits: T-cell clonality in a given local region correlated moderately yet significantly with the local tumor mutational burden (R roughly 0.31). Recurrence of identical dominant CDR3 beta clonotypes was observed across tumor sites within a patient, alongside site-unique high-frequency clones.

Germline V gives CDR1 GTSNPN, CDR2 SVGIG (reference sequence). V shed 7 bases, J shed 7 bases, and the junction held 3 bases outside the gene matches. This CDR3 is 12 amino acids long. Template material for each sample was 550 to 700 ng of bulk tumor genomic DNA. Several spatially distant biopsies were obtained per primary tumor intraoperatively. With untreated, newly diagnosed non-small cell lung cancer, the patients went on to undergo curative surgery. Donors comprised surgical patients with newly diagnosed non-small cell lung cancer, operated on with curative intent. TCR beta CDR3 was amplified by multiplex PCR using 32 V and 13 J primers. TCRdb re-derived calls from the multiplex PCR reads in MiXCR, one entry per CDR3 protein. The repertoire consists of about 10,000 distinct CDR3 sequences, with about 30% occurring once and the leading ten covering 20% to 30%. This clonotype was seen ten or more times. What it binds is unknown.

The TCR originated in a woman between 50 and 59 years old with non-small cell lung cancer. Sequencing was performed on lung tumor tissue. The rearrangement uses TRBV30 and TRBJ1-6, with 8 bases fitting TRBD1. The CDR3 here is CASNRGNSPLHF. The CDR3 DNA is TGTGCCTCGAACAGGGGGAATTCACCCCTCCACTTT.